The 5 T cell receptor beta chains presented below share a single source sample, sequenced in a study of CD8+ T cells in alopecia areata. After isolation, RNA underwent reverse transcription to generate cDNA as the sequencing template. Method: immunoSEQ multiplex PCR; TCRdb's copy keeps in-frame clones and lacks some. The sample includes about 200,000 clones, approximately 53% of them seen just once. Sequenced: CD8+ T cells sorted from blood. The origin of the receptors is a human donor in good health.

The chain carries TRBV6-4 and TRBJ2-3; D unclear. V was trimmed by 9 bases and J by 3 bases, leaving 10 bases between them. Germline CDR1 reads MRHNA; CDR2 reads SNTAGT. The CDR3 has 12 residues. The DNA of the CDR3 is TGTGCCAGGAAAAATGGGACAGATACGCAGTATTTT. Translated: CARKNGTDTQYF.

V usage is TRBV6-5 and J usage is TRBJ1-2; D is unresolved. Germline CDR1 MNHEY, CDR2 SVGAGI. The CDR3 runs 14 residues. V was pared by 0 bases and J by 2 bases, with 7 bases between. The CDR3 DNA is TGTGCCAGCAGTTACTCGGGCAGGAACTATGGCTACACCTTC. Translating gives CASSYSGRNYGYTF.

V is TRBV27 and J is TRBJ1-2; no definite D call. This CDR3 spans 14 amino acids. The ends were cut back, 5 bases at V and 8 bases at J, with 18 bases in the middle. The germline CDR1 and CDR2 sequences are MNHEY and SMNVEV (reference sequence). CDR3 sequence (DNA): TGTGCCAGCAGTCCGACGAGCGGGCTGGGAGGCTACACCTTC. Translated: CASSPTSGLGGYTF.

The genes are TRBV13 and TRBJ2-5; a weak D match, TRBD2 (5 bases). The V end lost 5 bases, the J end lost 5 bases, and 9 bases lay between the germline ends. The CDR3 has 12 residues. The germline V gene encodes CDR1 PRHDT and CDR2 FYEKMQ (reference sequence). The CDR3 is CASSRRGETQYF. CDR3 nucleotides: TGTGCCAGCAGCCGCCGAGGGGAGACCCAGTACTTC.

This clone was counted between two and nine times. V gene TRBV19 combines with J gene TRBJ1-2; D is possibly TRBD1 (5 bases). Germline V gene data show CDR1 as LNHDA and CDR2 as SQIVND (reference sequence). V lost 3 bases and J lost 1, with 12 bases in between. The CDR3 runs 15 residues. The CDR3 DNA reads TGTGCCAGTAGTATGCGACAGATTTTTAACTATGGCTACACCTTC. Its protein is CASSMRQIFNYGYTF.